Listed here are 7 T cell receptor beta chains from one sample, sequenced in a study of T cells in tuberculosis. Produced via immunoSEQ multiplex PCR; TCRdb's table is partial and in-frame only. The data hold around 50,000 clones, with 88% observed a single time. Cells were sorted from thawed PBMC rested overnight and stained with GMM-loaded CD1B tetramer, viability dye and anti-CD3. The CD1B tetramers carried C32 glucose monomycolate purified from Rhodococcus equi. The specimen was CD1b-GMM tetramer-negative cells sorted from PBMCs. The receptors originated from an adult woman with latent tuberculosis.

V and J are TRBV18 and TRBJ2-3; TRBD1 aligns across 8 bases. V gave up 3 bases and J gave up 4 bases; unmatched junction bases: 9. CDR3 size: 16 residues. Germline assignment: CDR1 KGHSH and CDR2 LQKENI. CDR3: CASSPRQGAVADTQYF. Here the CDR3 DNA reads TGTGCCAGCTCACCTCGGCAGGGGGCAGTTGCAGATACGCAGTATTTT.

CDR3 sequence reads: CASSLGTGLARMNAFF. DNA for the CDR3: TGTGCCAGCAGCTTGGGGACAGGTTTGGCGCGGATGAATGCTTTCTTT. The chain links TRBV5-4 to TRBJ1-1; 7 nucleotides line up with TRBD1. This CDR3 is built from 16 residues. Germline lookup yields CDR1 SGHNT and CDR2 YYREEE (reference sequence). The trim removed 0 bases at V and 11 bases at J, leaving 16 bases unmatched.

The gene calls are TRBV7-9 and TRBJ1-2; D is ambiguous. V was shortened by 4 bases and J by 0 bases, with 12 bases between the two germline ends. The CDR3 spans 15 residues. CDR1 and CDR2 (germline): SEHNR, FQNEAQ (reference sequence). The CDR3 protein is CASSSSISSNYGYTF. In DNA form, the CDR3 reads TGTGCCAGCAGCTCCTCGATAAGCTCTAACTATGGCTACACCTTC.

This rearrangement joins TRBV4-3 to TRBJ1-4; weak D call: TRBD1 (6 bases). Germline V gene lookup returns CDR1 LGHNA and CDR2 YSLEER. The ends were cut back, 1 base at V and 8 bases at J, with 11 bases in the middle. CDR3 size: 14 residues. As DNA, the CDR3 is TGCGCCAGCAGCCAAGCGCAGGGGTGGGAAAAACTGTTTTTT. This sequence encodes CASSQAQGWEKLFF.

This chain links TRBV4-1 with TRBJ2-7, with a weak D call TRBD2 (6 bases). Trimming removed 2 bases at V and 3 bases at J, with 14 bases between. The CDR3 loop spans 15 amino acids. CDR1 is MGHRA and CDR2 is YSYEKL in the germline V gene. The CDR3 nucleotides read TGCGCCAGCAGCCAAACGGGGACTTCCCGCTACGAGCAGTACTTC. Its translation is CASSQTGTSRYEQYF.

The genes are TRBV7-2 and TRBJ2-3; no definite D call. Germline values: CDR1 SGHTA, CDR2 FQGNSA. The CDR3 totals 13 residues. V lost 5 bases, J lost 6 bases, and 12 bases lay in between. The CDR3 sequence is CASSPRFLDTQYF. DNA for the CDR3: TGTGCCAGCAGCCCGAGATTTCTGGATACGCAGTATTTT.

This clone was counted a single time. The genes are TRBV27 and TRBJ2-1; the match to TRBD2 covers 11 bases. Germline lookup yields CDR1 MNHEY and CDR2 SMNVEV (reference sequence). With V trimmed by 5 bases and J by 3 bases, 3 bases remained unmatched. CDR3 length: 15 residues. The CDR3 nucleotides read TGTGCCAGCAGTGACGGGACTAGCGGCTACAATGAGCAGTTCTTC. Translated, it gives CASSDGTSGYNEQFF.